The rows below give T cell receptor beta chains drawn from one sample of a study of blood T cell repertoires in COVID-19. Clones were sequenced by immunoSEQ multiplex PCR, and TCRdb holds only the in-frame ones, with some missing. The sample has about 260,000 clones; roughly 90% are singletons. The specimen sequenced was PBMCs or T cells enriched from blood (not recorded which). Receptors originate from a woman between 45 and 65 years old who had recovered from COVID-19. CDR3s include the opening cysteine and the closing phenylalanine or tryptophan. A D gene is named only where the DNA matches it firmly. Size tells how often a clone was seen (once, few, many) or the class of an expanded clone, and some rows leave it out.

abundance	v_gene	j_gene	d_gene	CDR3nt	CDR3aa
.	TRBV5-4	TRBJ2-2	.	TGTGCCAGCAGCTTGGACAGGAACACCGGGGAGCTGTTTTTT	CASSLDRNTGELFF
.	TRBV4-1	TRBJ2-2	.	TGCGCCAGCAGCCAGGAGCTCAGGGTTTACACCGGGGAGCTGTTTTTT	CASSQELRVYTGELFF
.	TRBV19	TRBJ2-1	TRBD2	TGTGCCAGTAGTCCCGGGACTAGCGTATTGTCTGAGCAGTTCTTC	CASSPGTSVLSEQFF
.	TRBV7-2	TRBJ2-1	TRBD2	TGTGCCAGCAGCTTACCGCTAGCGGGAGGGCCCTACAATGAGCAGTTCTTC	CASSLPLAGGPYNEQFF
.	TRBV28	TRBJ1-4	.	TGTGCCAGCAGTTCCGCAGGAAATACTGAAAAACTGTTTTTT	CASSSAGNTEKLFF
once	TRBV28	TRBJ1-4	TRBD1	TGTGCCAGCAGTGACCCGGGACAGGGAATACCTAATGAAAAACTGTTTTTT	CASSDPGQGIPNEKLFF
.	TRBV2	TRBJ2-6	.	TGTGCCAGCACCAGCTCTGGGGCCAACGTCCTGACTTTC	CASTSSGANVLTF
.	TRBV6-6	TRBJ1-5	TRBD1	TGTGCCAGCAGTTACTCGGCACAGGGGGCTAATCAGCCCCAGCATTTT	CASSYSAQGANQPQHF
.	TRBV7-2	TRBJ2-7	TRBD1	TGTGCCAGCAGTCACAGTCGGACAGGAACCTACGAGCAGTACTTC	CASSHSRTGTYEQYF
.	TRBV6-4	TRBJ2-3	.	TGTGCCAGCAGTGATGGGGGGGCTAGCACAGATACGCAGTATTTT	CASSDGGASTDTQYF
.	TRBV28	TRBJ1-5	TRBD1	TGTGCCAGCAGTGACTCCGGGACAGGGTTAGGCAATCAGCCCCAGCATTTT	CASSDSGTGLGNQPQHF
.	TRBV30	TRBJ2-7	.	TGTGCCTGGAGAGACGTCCAGGTTTGGGGCTACTCCTACGAGCAGTACTTC	CAWRDVQVWGYSYEQYF
.	TRBV29-1	TRBJ2-1	TRBD1	TGCAGCGTTGTTGGTGGGACAGCCACCAATGAGCAGTTCTTC	CSVVGGTATNEQFF
.	TRBV4-2	TRBJ1-2	.	TGTGCCAGCAGCCATGGACAGCTCAATGGCTACACCTTC	CASSHGQLNGYTF
.	TRBV7-3	TRBJ2-3	TRBD2	TGTGCCAGCAGATTAGCGGGGCCCACAGATACGCAGTATTTT	CASRLAGPTDTQYF
.	TRBV11-2	TRBJ2-1	.	TGTGCCAGCAGACAAACCGGGACTGGCAACAATGAGCAGTTCTTC	CASRQTGTGNNEQFF
.	TRBV7-2	TRBJ2-1	TRBD2	TGTGCCAGCAGCTCCCTCCTAGCGGGAGCCCTTGAGCAGTTCTTC	CASSSLLAGALEQFF
.	TRBV28	TRBJ2-5	.	TGTGCCAGCAGTTTACTAGGGGGGGAAGAGACCCAGTACTTC	CASSLLGGEETQYF
.	TRBV2	TRBJ2-7	TRBD2	TGTGCCAGCAGTGAAAGGCTAGCGGGAGTCTTCTACGAGCAGTACTTC	CASSERLAGVFYEQYF
.	TRBV27	TRBJ2-1	.	TGTGCCAGCAGTGGGGAGACTAGAAACTACAATGAGCAGTTCTTC	CASSGETRNYNEQFF
.	TRBV28	TRBJ1-4	.	TGTGCCAGCAGTGTTGACACCACTAATGAAAAACTGTTTTTT	CASSVDTTNEKLFF
.	TRBV15	TRBJ2-1	TRBD2	TGTGCCACCAGGGCGGGACTAGCGAAGACCTACAATGAGCAGTTCTTC	CATRAGLAKTYNEQFF
many	TRBV6-5	TRBJ1-1	TRBD1	TGTGCCAGCAGAGCAGAGCAGGGGGCTGTGACTGAAGCTTTCTTT	CASRAEQGAVTEAFF
.	TRBV6-2/TRBV6-3	TRBJ2-6	.	TGTGCCAGCAGTTCGGTAGGAGGGCCTTTTGGGGCCAACGTCCTGACTTTC	CASSSVGGPFGANVLTF
.	TRBV7-9	TRBJ2-7	TRBD1	TGTGCCAGCAGCGACAGGGAAAACACCTACGAGCAGTACTTC	CASSDRENTYEQYF
.	TRBV15	TRBJ2-4	.	TGTGCCACCAGCGAGGTCGTAGAGGACATTCAGTACTTC	CATSEVVEDIQYF
once	TRBV27	TRBJ1-2	.	TGTGCCAGCAGTTTGAAAGGGGTCGGCTACACCTTC	CASSLKGVGYTF
.	TRBV7-2	TRBJ1-4	TRBD1	TGTGCCAGCAGCGCCCGAAGACAGGGCAATGAAAAACTGTTTTTT	CASSARRQGNEKLFF
.	TRBV4-3	TRBJ1-1	.	TGCGCCAGCAGCCAAGACAGGAACACTGAAGCTTTCTTT	CASSQDRNTEAFF
.	TRBV30	TRBJ2-2	.	TGTGCCTGGAGTGCGGGAGAAGGGGCAGCGGGGGAGCTGTTTTTT	CAWSAGEGAAGELFF
once	TRBV6-2/TRBV6-3	TRBJ2-7	TRBD2	TGTGCCAGCAGTAGACTAGCGGGAGGGATAACCGGTTACGAGCAGTACTTC	CASSRLAGGITGYEQYF
.	TRBV24-1	TRBJ1-1	TRBD1	TGTGCCACCAGTGAGACAGGGGGCCGGAATGAAGCTTTCTTT	CATSETGGRNEAFF
.	TRBV3-1/TRBV3-2	TRBJ1-1	.	TGTGCCAGCAGCCAAAGGGGGAATAATCCTCGAGCTTTCTTT	CASSQRGNNPRAFF
once	TRBV28	TRBJ1-2	TRBD1	TGTGCCAGCAGTTTTGGGGACAGGGCGACAAGGTATGGCTACACCTTC	CASSFGDRATRYGYTF
.	TRBV6-4	TRBJ2-1	.	TGTGCCAGCAGTCCGGGTCAGAGTTACAATGAGCAGTTCTTC	CASSPGQSYNEQFF
.	TRBV3-1/TRBV3-2	TRBJ2-7	.	TGTGCCAGCAGCCACCAGGGGGGACTAGTCCGTGAGCAGTACTTC	CASSHQGGLVREQYF
.	TRBV19	TRBJ2-7	TRBD2	TGTGCCACATCCCCCAGGGAGGGCTACGAGCAGTACTTC	CATSPREGYEQYF
.	TRBV11-2	TRBJ2-7	TRBD1	TGTGCCAGCAGCTTAGTACAGGGGTTTGGCTACGAGCAGTACTTC	CASSLVQGFGYEQYF
.	TRBV19	TRBJ2-7	TRBD1	TGTGCCAGTAGTCGACAGGGGGCGCCGCAGTACTTC	CASSRQGAPQYF
.	TRBV7-2	TRBJ1-2	TRBD1	TGTGCCAGCAGCTCACAACAGGGGGCGAAATATGGCTACACCTTC	CASSSQQGAKYGYTF
.	TRBV19	TRBJ2-1	TRBD2	TGTGCCAGTAGTAGACTAGCGGGATACATTTCCTACAATGAGCAGTTCTTC	CASSRLAGYISYNEQFF
.	TRBV12-2	TRBJ2-3	.	TGTGCAAGTCACTCCCACGGGACTCGGCTTACTAGCACAGATACGCAGTATTTT	CASHSHGTRLTSTDTQYF
once	TRBV9	TRBJ1-2	.	TGTGCCAGCAGCGTTGACCGGGACACAAACTATGGCTACACCTTC	CASSVDRDTNYGYTF
.	TRBV5-1	TRBJ1-2	TRBD1	TGCGCCAGCAGCGGGGACACAGGGGGCTTAGGTGGCTACACCTTC	CASSGDTGGLGGYTF
.	TRBV7-6	TRBJ2-7	.	TGTGCCAGCAGCCCCTTTAATGACAGACCCAACGAGCAGTACTTC	CASSPFNDRPNEQYF
.	TRBV5-1	TRBJ1-6	.	TGCGCCAGCAAAAGCGAAGTAGGGGCTAATTCACCCCTCCACTTT	CASKSEVGANSPLHF
.	TRBV5-1	TRBJ1-6	.	TGCGCCAGCAGCCCACGCGCTCTTTCGGGGGATAATTCACCCCTCCACTTT	CASSPRALSGDNSPLHF
once	TRBV29-1	TRBJ1-1	.	TGCAGCGTTTCGTGGGGGCGGGAAGCTTTCTTT	CSVSWGREAFF
.	TRBV18	TRBJ1-5	.	TGTGCCAGCTCACTTGGCCAAGGACTTCTCTTACAGCCCCAGCATTTT	CASSLGQGLLLQPQHF
.	TRBV19	TRBJ1-1	.	TGTGCCAGTACCTCATCCAGGGTTGACACTGAAGCTTTCTTT	CASTSSRVDTEAFF
.	TRBV19	TRBJ2-3	TRBD2	TGTGCCAGTAGTATTGAAGGGACTAGCCGGTTTGCAGATACGCAGTATTTT	CASSIEGTSRFADTQYF
once	TRBV25-1	TRBJ2-7	.	TGTGCCAGCAGTGCCGAAATGAGCTCCTACGAGCAGTACTTC	CASSAEMSSYEQYF
.	TRBV19	TRBJ2-3	.	TGTGCCAGTAGTATTAACCGGTTCAGCACAGATACGCAGTATTTT	CASSINRFSTDTQYF
.	TRBV6-5	TRBJ1-5	.	TGTGCCAGCAGCAAGACAGAATATAGCAATCAGCCCCAGCATTTT	CASSKTEYSNQPQHF
.	TRBV6-2/TRBV6-3	TRBJ1-1	TRBD1	TGTGCCAGCAGCAGGGGACAGACGATGATCACTGAAGCTTTCTTT	CASSRGQTMITEAFF
.	TRBV27	TRBJ2-5	TRBD1	TGTGCCAGCAGTCCGGCTGGGACAGGGGGAGGAAAGACCCAGTACTTC	CASSPAGTGGGKTQYF
.	TRBV28	TRBJ1-2	.	TGTGCCAGCATTCAGGGATTAAATGGCTACACCTTC	CASIQGLNGYTF
.	TRBV3-1/TRBV3-2	TRBJ2-7	TRBD1	TGTGCCAGCAGCCCAGGGGGCTACGAGCAGTACTTC	CASSPGGYEQYF
.	TRBV13	TRBJ1-2	TRBD1	TGTGCCAGCAGCTTGGGACAGTATGGCTACACCTTC	CASSLGQYGYTF